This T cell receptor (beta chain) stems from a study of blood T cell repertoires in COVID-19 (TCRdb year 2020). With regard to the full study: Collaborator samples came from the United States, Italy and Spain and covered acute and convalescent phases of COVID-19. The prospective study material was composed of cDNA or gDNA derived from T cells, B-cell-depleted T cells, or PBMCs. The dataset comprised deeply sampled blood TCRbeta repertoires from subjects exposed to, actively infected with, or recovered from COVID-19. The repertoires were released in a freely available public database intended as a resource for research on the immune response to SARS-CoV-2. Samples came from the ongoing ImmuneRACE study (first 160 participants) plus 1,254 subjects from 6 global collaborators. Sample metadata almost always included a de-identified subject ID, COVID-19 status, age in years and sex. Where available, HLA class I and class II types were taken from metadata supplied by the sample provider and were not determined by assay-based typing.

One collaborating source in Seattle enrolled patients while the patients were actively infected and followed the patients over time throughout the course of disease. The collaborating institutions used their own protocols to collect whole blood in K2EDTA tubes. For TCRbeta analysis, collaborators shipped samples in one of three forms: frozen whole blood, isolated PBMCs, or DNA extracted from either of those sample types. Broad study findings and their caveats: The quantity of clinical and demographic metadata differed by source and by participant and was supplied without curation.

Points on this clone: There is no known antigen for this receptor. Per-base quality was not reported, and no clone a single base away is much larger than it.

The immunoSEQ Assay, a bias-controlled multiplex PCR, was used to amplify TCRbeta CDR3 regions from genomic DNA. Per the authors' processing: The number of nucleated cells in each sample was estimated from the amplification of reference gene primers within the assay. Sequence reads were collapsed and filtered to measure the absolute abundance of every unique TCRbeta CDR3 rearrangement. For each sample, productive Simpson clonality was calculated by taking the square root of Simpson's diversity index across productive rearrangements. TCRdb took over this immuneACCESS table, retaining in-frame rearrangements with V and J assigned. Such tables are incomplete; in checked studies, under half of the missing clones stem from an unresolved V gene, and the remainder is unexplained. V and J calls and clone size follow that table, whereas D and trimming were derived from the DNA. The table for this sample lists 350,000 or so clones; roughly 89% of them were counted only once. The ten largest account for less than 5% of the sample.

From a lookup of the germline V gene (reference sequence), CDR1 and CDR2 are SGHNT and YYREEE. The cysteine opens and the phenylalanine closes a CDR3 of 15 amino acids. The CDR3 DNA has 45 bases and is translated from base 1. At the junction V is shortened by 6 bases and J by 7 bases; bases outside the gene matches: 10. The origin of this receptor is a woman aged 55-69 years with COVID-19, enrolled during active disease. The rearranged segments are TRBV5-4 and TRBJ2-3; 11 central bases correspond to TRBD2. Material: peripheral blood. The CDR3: CASTLRVAGGNTQYF. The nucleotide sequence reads TGTGCCAGCACCCTCCGTGTAGCGGGGGGGAATACGCAGTATTTT. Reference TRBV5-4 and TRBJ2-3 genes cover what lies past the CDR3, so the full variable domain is ETGVTQSPTHLIKTRGQQVTLRCSSQSGHNTVSWYQQALGQGPQFIFQYYREEENGRGNFPPRFSGLQFPNYSSELNVNALELDDSALYLCASTLRVAGGNTQYFGPGTRLTVL.